The 25 T cell receptor beta chains below come from one sample, sequenced in a study of cytomegalovirus exposure and HLA in healthy donors. PCR primers comprised 60 Vbeta and 13 Jbeta primers. Sequencing was performed with immunoSEQ multiplex PCR; in TCRdb, only in-frame clones are kept and a portion is missing. The sample carries about 93,000 clones, 60% to 80% recorded once. The sequenced sample consisted of PBMCs. The source of these receptors is a boy between 5 and 17 years old in good health and CMV-seronegative.

The chain has TRBV5-4 and TRBJ1-5; the match to TRBD1 covers 7 bases. Germline CDR1 and CDR2: SGHNT and YYREEE (reference sequence). CDR3 length: 16 residues. V was pared by 0 bases and J by 1 base, with 4 bases of the junction left unmatched. The CDR3 sequence is CASSLGDRRSNQPQHF. CDR3 DNA: TGTGCCAGCAGCTTGGGGGACAGAAGGAGCAATCAGCCCCAGCATTTT.

This clone was recorded a few times. The V and J genes are TRBV5-6 and TRBJ1-5; D ambiguous. CDR3 length equals 16 residues. The germline CDR1 and CDR2 sequences are SGHDT and YYEEEE. The V gene lost 1 base and the J gene lost 3 bases, with 14 bases spanning the gap. This CDR3 is CASSLFLAAPNQPQHF. DNA for the CDR3: TGTGCCAGCAGCTTGTTTTTGGCTGCCCCCAATCAGCCCCAGCATTTT. Complete variable domain (other parts from reference TRBV5-6 and TRBJ1-5): DAGVTQSPTHLIKTRGQQVTLRCSPKSGHDTVSWYQQALGQGPQFIFQYYEEEERQRGNFPDRFSGHQFPNYSSELNVNALLLGDSALYLCASSLFLAAPNQPQHFGDGTRLSIL.

The rearrangement uses TRBV28 and TRBJ1-1; a weak D match, TRBD1 (5 bases). From germline, CDR1 is MDHEN and CDR2 SYDVKM. The CDR3 contains 14 residues. V gave up 2 bases and J gave up 3 bases, with 10 bases separating them. CDR3 bases: TGTGCCAGCAGTTTAGGGACTAGGGACACTGAAGCTTTCTTT. It is translated as CASSLGTRDTEAFF.

This clone was seen only a few times. The chain links TRBV28 to TRBJ2-7, with D possibly TRBD1 on 6 matching bases. Per germline, CDR1 MDHEN and CDR2 SYDVKM. The length of the CDR3 is 14 residues. Trimming stripped 3 bases from V and 7 bases from J, with 16 bases between. The CDR3 DNA reads TGTGCCAGCAGTTTGTCGGTTCAGGGGCAGGAGCAGTACTTC. It is translated as CASSLSVQGQEQYF.

In its sample, this clone was seen a few times. The V and J genes are TRBV19 and TRBJ2-3, with TRBD2 matching over 7 bases. The CDR3 totals 13 residues. The V gene's germline CDR1 is LNHDA and CDR2 SQIVND (reference sequence). Unmatched junction bases numbered 7, after V lost 6 bases and J lost 7 bases. DNA for the CDR3: TGTGCCAGTAGCATCAAGACTAGCAATACGCAGTATTTT. Translating it yields CASSIKTSNTQYF.

The genes are TRBV7-3 and TRBJ2-1; the match to TRBD2 covers 13 bases. J was trimmed by 5 bases and V by 3 bases; bases with no gene match: 1. CDR3 length: 15 residues. Germline lookup yields CDR1 SGHTA and CDR2 FQGTGA. This chain's CDR3 is CASSLGLAGNNEQFF. In nucleotides, the CDR3 is TGTGCCAGCAGCTTGGGACTAGCGGGGAACAATGAGCAGTTCTTC.

The rearrangement links TRBV6-5 to TRBJ2-7; 7 bases match TRBD1. V lost 3 bases, J lost 1 base, and 6 bases stayed unmatched. Looked up from germline, CDR1 is MNHEY and CDR2 is SVGAGI. The CDR3 is 15 amino acids. DNA for the CDR3: TGTGCCAGCAGTTATACACCGGGACAGTCCTACGAGCAGTACTTC. Protein: CASSYTPGQSYEQYF.

V and J are TRBV27 and TRBJ2-6; D is perhaps TRBD1 (6 bases). CDR1 MNHEY and CDR2 SMNVEV come from the germline V gene (reference sequence). The V and J ends lost 4 bases and 0 bases respectively, with 19 bases between them. This CDR3 has 19 residues. CDR3 coding DNA: TGTGCCAGCAGTTGCTGCCCGGGACACCAACTCTCTGGGGCCAACGTCCTGACTTTC. Its translation: CASSCCPGHQLSGANVLTF.

The chain has TRBV23-1 and TRBJ2-7; 9 bases line up with TRBD1. TRBV23-1 is an ORF; its function is uncertain. V lost 4 bases, J lost 3 bases, and 4 bases stayed unmatched. The CDR3 spans 14 residues. Here the CDR3 DNA reads TGCGCCAGCAGTCGGCGGACAGGGGACTACGAGCAGTACTTC. Amino acids: CASSRRTGDYEQYF.

This chain links TRBV6-5 with TRBJ1-4, with D maybe TRBD1 (6 bases). Trimming took off 6 bases at V and 6 bases at J, with 14 bases between the two ends. Germline values: CDR1 MNHEY, CDR2 SVGAGI. The CDR3 consists of 14 residues. The CDR3: CASSRGGRDEKLFF. As DNA, the CDR3 is TGTGCCAGCAGCCGGGGGGGGCGGGATGAAAAACTGTTTTTT.

This chain uses TRBV4-1 with TRBJ2-7, with 10 bases fitting TRBD1. The CDR3 length is 15 residues. In germline, CDR1 is MGHRA, CDR2 YSYEKL. J lost 3 bases, V lost 3 bases, and 5 bases had no gene match. CDR3 amino acids: CASSQLGTGDYEQYF. For the CDR3, the DNA is TGCGCCAGCAGCCAGCTCGGGACAGGGGACTACGAGCAGTACTTC.

The genes are TRBV7-2 and TRBJ2-3, with 8 bases that match TRBD1. The CDR3 is 14 residues long. The trim removed 5 bases at V and 6 bases at J, leaving 7 bases unmatched. Germline V gives CDR1 SGHTA, CDR2 FQGNSA. This CDR3 reads CASSPDRGPDTQYF. Here the CDR3 DNA reads TGTGCCAGCAGCCCCGACAGGGGCCCGGATACGCAGTATTTT. Together with reference TRBV7-2 and TRBJ2-3, the CDR3 gives the full variable domain: GAGVSQSPSNKVTEKGKDVELRCDPISGHTALYWYRQSLGQGLEFLIYFQGNSAPDKSGLPSDRFSAERTGGSVSTLTIQRTQQEDSAVYLCASSPDRGPDTQYFGPGTRLTVL.

Only a few counts were recorded for this clone. Germline is not matched at one junction end, which may reflect a read error. This chain links TRBV7-9 with TRBJ2-1; TRBD2 matches 8 bases. The CDR3 has 13 residues. CDR1 is SEHNR and CDR2 is FQNEAQ in the germline V gene (reference sequence). The CDR3 here is CASSLGNQRELFF. Written as DNA, the CDR3 is TGTGCCAGCAGCTTAGGGAATCAGCGGGAGCTGTTCTTC.

This sequence joins TRBV11-1 and TRBJ1-2, with D perhaps matching TRBD1 (5 bases). Trimming pared 5 bases from V and 5 bases from J, leaving 12 bases between. The germline V gene has CDR1 SGHAT and CDR2 FQDESV (reference sequence). This CDR3 has 13 residues. The CDR3, as DNA: TGTGCCAGCAGCAGAAGGGGTCAGTATGGCTACACCTTC. It codes for CASSRRGQYGYTF.

This clone has more than one count but fewer than ten. J is TRBJ2-3 and V is TRBV12-5; D ambiguous. Trimming stripped 3 bases from V and 2 bases from J, with 6 bases between. The CDR3 extends over 13 amino acids. Germline loops: CDR1 LGHNT, CDR2 FRNRAP. In DNA form, the CDR3 reads TGTGCTAGTGGTTTTGGAGCCACAGATACGCAGTATTTT. This translates into CASGFGATDTQYF.

The V call is TRBV27, the J call TRBJ2-7; 7 bases map to TRBD1. This CDR3 region has 13 residues. Germline CDR1 reads MNHEY; CDR2 reads SMNVEV (reference sequence). Unmatched junction bases numbered 5, after V lost 3 bases and J lost 6 bases. CDR3 sequence: CASSLDRWREQYF. CDR3 in DNA: TGTGCCAGCAGTTTGGACAGGTGGCGCGAGCAGTACTTC.

This chain joins TRBV30 and TRBJ2-1, with a tentative D call TRBD2 (5 bases). Trimming left V 2 bases short and J 5 bases short, with 16 bases between. This CDR3 is 15 amino acids long. Germline assignment: CDR1 GTSNPN and CDR2 SVGIG (reference sequence). CDR3 loop: CAWSPPDSGDNEQFF. DNA for the CDR3: TGTGCCTGGAGTCCCCCGGACTCTGGGGACAATGAGCAGTTCTTC.

CDR3 nucleotide sequence: TGTGCCAGCAGCCAAGAAACAGGGCGCACCTACGAGCAGTACTTC. Its protein product is CASSQETGRTYEQYF. The chain combines TRBV14 with TRBJ2-7, with D possibly being TRBD1 (6 bases). The V gene lost 0 bases and the J gene lost 2 bases, with 11 bases spanning the gap. The CDR3 contains 15 residues. CDR1 is SGHDN, CDR2 FVKESK, per germline.

The chain links TRBV28 to TRBJ1-6, with D hard to call. The V and J ends lost 4 bases and 6 bases respectively, with 10 bases between them. The CDR3 loop spans 14 amino acids. Per the germline V gene, CDR1 is MDHEN and CDR2 is SYDVKM. The CDR3 bases are TGTGCCAGCAGTTCCGGGAGGGCTAATTCACCCCTCCACTTT. Protein: CASSSGRANSPLHF.

The DNA for the CDR3 is TGTGCCAGCAGCTTAGCCTCCCCCGGGGGGTATTACACCTTC. Residues: CASSLASPGGYYTF. The V and J genes are TRBV7-9 and TRBJ1-2, with a possible D match to TRBD1 (5 bases). The ends were cut back, 0 bases at V and 11 bases at J, with 16 bases in the middle. There are 14 residues in the CDR3. Germline CDR1 and CDR2: SEHNR and FQNEAQ (reference sequence). The full variable domain, with the rest looked up from reference TRBV7-9 and TRBJ1-2, is DTGVSQNPRHKITKRGQNVTFRCDPISEHNRLYWYRQTLGQGPEFLTYFQNEAQLEKSRLLSDRFSAERPKGSFSTLEIQRTEQGDSAMYLCASSLASPGGYYTFGSGTRLTVV.

The count of this clone is one. The V and J genes are TRBV29-1 and TRBJ1-2; no definite D call. In germline, CDR1 is SQVTM, CDR2 ANQGSEA. Trimming cost V 5 bases and J 6 bases, with 7 bases left between them. The CDR3 is 10 amino acids. CDR3 region: CSVLEDGYTF. CDR3 nucleotide sequence: TGCAGCGTTCTCGAGGATGGCTACACCTTC.

This clone has only a few counts. CDR3 region: CASKGHMNTEAFF. The CDR3 DNA reads TGTGCCAGTAAAGGACATATGAACACTGAAGCTTTCTTT. This chain links TRBV19 with TRBJ1-1; D perhaps matches TRBD1 (5 bases). The CDR3 is 13 residues long. V was clipped by 7 bases and J by 0 bases, with 9 bases between them. The germline V gene encodes CDR1 LNHDA and CDR2 SQIVND (reference sequence).

V gene TRBV4-1 combines with J gene TRBJ1-1; D might be TRBD1 (6 bases). V lost 3 bases and J lost 7, with 15 bases in between. The CDR3 sequence is 14 residues long. Germline V gene data show CDR1 as MGHRA and CDR2 as YSYEKL. CDR3 in amino acids: CASSHATGFGEAFF. The CDR3 nucleotides are TGCGCCAGCAGCCATGCAACAGGGTTTGGTGAAGCTTTCTTT.

This clone was seen only once. This rearrangement joins TRBV7-3 to TRBJ2-3; D possibly corresponds to TRBD2 (6 bases). This CDR3 comprises 18 residues. Germline V gene lookup returns CDR1 SGHTA and CDR2 FQGTGA. The V and J ends lost 2 bases and 4 bases respectively, with 22 bases between them. CDR3 coding DNA: TGTGCCAGCAGCTTACCCCTCCGAGCGGGCGATGTCCCAGATACGCAGTATTTT. Translation: CASSLPLRAGDVPDTQYF.

The V gene is TRBV4-2, the J gene TRBJ2-1, with D possibly matching TRBD2 (5 bases). The CDR3 spans 13 residues. V was pared by 4 bases and J by 8 bases, with 12 bases between. Germline CDR1 LGHNA, CDR2 YNFKEQ. The CDR3 loop reads CASSPKDSDEQFF. In DNA, the CDR3 is TGTGCCAGCAGCCCCAAGGACTCTGATGAGCAGTTCTTC.